A selection of T cell receptor beta chains follows, all from one sample in a study of blood T cell repertoires in COVID-19. Method: immunoSEQ multiplex PCR; TCRdb's copy keeps in-frame clones and lacks some. This sample carries around 200,000 clones, approximately 90% of them seen once, and the ten largest clones take 0.72%. The sample comprised peripheral blood. These receptors were taken from a man aged 40-55 years with acute or convalescent COVID-19. Both conserved end residues are part of each CDR3. D genes are given only for firm matches. Clone size appears in some rows only: once, few, many, or a class for an expanded clone.

>TRBJ2-4|once|TRBV3-1/TRBV3-2|TRBD2
CASSQGGGRGIQYF
TGTGCCAGCAGCCAAGGCGGGGGTAGAGGTATTCAGTACTTC
>TRBJ1-4|.|TRBV27|.
CASSLGQVSEKLFF
TGTGCCAGCAGTTTGGGGCAGGTCAGTGAAAAACTGTTTTTT
>TRBJ2-1|.|TRBV19|TRBD2
CASSSYSGRGDNEQFF
TGTGCCAGTAGCTCTTATAGCGGGAGGGGGGACAATGAGCAGTTCTTC
>TRBJ2-1|once|TRBV3-1/TRBV3-2|TRBD2
CASSRGGLNEQFF
TGTGCCAGCAGCCGGGGGGGACTGAATGAGCAGTTCTTC
>TRBJ2-1|.|TRBV5-1|.
CASSLEWDTYNEQFF
TGCGCCAGCAGCTTGGAGTGGGACACCTACAATGAGCAGTTCTTC
>TRBJ2-3|.|TRBV7-6|TRBD2
CASSKGGLAGDADTQYF
TGTGCCAGCAGCAAAGGGGGCCTAGCGGGAGATGCAGATACGCAGTATTTT
>TRBJ2-1|.|TRBV5-6|.
CASSLGSPLEQFF
TGTGCCAGCAGCTTGGGAAGCCCTTTGGAGCAGTTCTTC
>TRBJ2-7|.|TRBV2|.
CASRRDPYEQYF
TGTGCCAGCAGGAGGGATCCCTACGAGCAGTACTTC
>TRBJ1-3|.|TRBV4-2|TRBD1
CASSPGTGVNTIYF
TGTGCCAGCAGCCCCGGGACAGGGGTGAACACCATATATTTT
>TRBJ1-4|few|TRBV30|.
CAWSVLSGPAALFF
TGTGCCTGGAGTGTATTGTCAGGGCCTGCGGCGCTGTTTTTT
>TRBJ1-1|.|TRBV19|.
CASSTLAGMNTEAFF
TGTGCCAGTAGTACCCTCGCGGGGATGAACACTGAAGCTTTCTTT
>TRBJ1-1|.|TRBV29-1|TRBD1
CSGAGGEDTEAFF
TGCAGCGGTGCAGGGGGCGAGGACACTGAAGCTTTCTTT
>TRBJ1-4|.|TRBV19|TRBD1
CASSIDRDRGHEKLFF
TGTGCCAGTAGTATCGACCGGGACAGGGGGCACGAAAAACTGTTTTTT
>TRBJ2-7|.|TRBV5-6|TRBD1
CASSLGQGARNEQYF
TGTGCCAGCAGCTTGGGACAGGGGGCGAGGAACGAGCAGTACTTC
>TRBJ2-3|few|TRBV7-3|TRBD2
CASSPALGEGDTQYF
TGTGCCAGCAGCCCAGCCTTGGGGGAGGGAGATACGCAGTATTTT
>TRBJ1-3|.|TRBV30|.
CAWSPLGSASAGNTIYF
TGTGCCTGGAGTCCTCTGGGGAGTGCCTCCGCTGGAAACACCATATATTTT
>TRBJ1-2|.|TRBV28|.
CALLGHDNYGYTF
TGTGCCCTTCTGGGACACGATAACTATGGCTACACCTTC
>TRBJ1-2|.|TRBV6-5|TRBD1
CASSHQGAHGYTF
TGTGCCAGCAGTCACCAGGGGGCGCATGGCTACACCTTC
>TRBJ1-1|.|TRBV9|.
CASSHQGREAFF
TGTGCCAGCAGCCACCAGGGTAGAGAAGCTTTCTTT
>TRBJ1-6|.|TRBV7-2|.
CASSPRAVLYNSPLHF
TGTGCCAGCAGCCCCAGGGCGGTCCTCTATAATTCACCCCTCCACTTT
>TRBJ2-7|.|TRBV5-6|.
CASSLSSGTLAYEQYF
TGTGCCAGCAGCTTGTCCTCCGGGACACTAGCCTACGAGCAGTACTTC
>TRBJ2-3|few|TRBV9|.
CASSVDRVKDTQYF
TGTGCCAGCAGCGTAGACAGGGTTAAAGATACGCAGTATTTT
>TRBJ2-3|.|TRBV19|TRBD2
CASRVVAGGDTQYF
TGTGCCAGTAGGGTGGTAGCGGGAGGAGATACGCAGTATTTT
>TRBJ2-5|few|TRBV14|TRBD2
CASSGLRGGAQETQYF
TGTGCCAGCAGCGGACTTCGCGGGGGGGCCCAAGAGACCCAGTACTTC
>TRBJ2-2|.|TRBV7-6|.
CASSPFPSGNTGELFF
TGTGCCAGCAGCCCATTCCCATCGGGGAACACCGGGGAGCTGTTTTTT
>TRBJ2-1|.|TRBV9|TRBD1
CASTKTGDNYNEQFF
TGTGCCAGCACCAAGACAGGGGATAACTACAATGAGCAGTTCTTC
>TRBJ1-1|.|TRBV5-1|TRBD1
CASFTGTGGTEAFF
TGCGCCAGCTTCACCGGGACAGGGGGCACTGAAGCTTTCTTT
>TRBJ2-7|once|TRBV5-1|TRBD2
CASSLRGGWHPGDEQYF
TGTGCCAGCAGCTTGCGCGGGGGGTGGCACCCGGGGGACGAGCAGTACTTC
>TRBJ1-5|.|TRBV18|.
CASSPDSQPQHF
TGTGCCAGCTCACCAGACAGCCAGCCCCAGCATTTT
>TRBJ1-1|.|TRBV28|.
CASSVGGNTEAFF
TGTGCCAGCAGTGTAGGGGGGAACACTGAAGCTTTCTTT
>TRBJ2-1|.|TRBV28|TRBD1
CASSRPTGDNEQFF
TGTGCCAGCAGTCGACCGACAGGGGACAATGAGCAGTTCTTC